This T cell receptor beta chain was identified in a study of blood T cell repertoires in COVID-19. TCRdb's copy holds only in-frame clones and misses some; the assay was immunoSEQ multiplex PCR. The sample shows roughly 200,000 clones, 75% to 90% of them seen only once. The source is a woman in her thirties or forties with acute COVID-19. Material: PBMCs or T cells enriched from blood (not recorded which).

The CDR3 sequence: CASSVDGQGPRYTF. As DNA, the CDR3 is TGTGCCAGCAGCGTAGATGGACAGGGGCCCCGCTACACCTTC. V is TRBV9 and J is TRBJ1-2; 9 bases match TRBD1. This CDR3 is 14 amino acids long. With 0 bases clipped from V and 9 bases from J, the junction kept 6 bases outside the gene matches. Germline CDR1 and CDR2: SGDLS and YYNGEE.